This TCR beta chain was found in a study of glioma-infiltrating T cells. Regarding the study as a whole: Very few CDR3 sequences were shared between tissue and blood. Tissue-blood divergence was below expectation in non-neoplastic patients, above in gliomas.

This clonotype has just a few counts. Antigen specificity is unknown. The germline gives CDR1 SGDLS, CDR2 YYNGEE. V lost 0 bases and J lost 7, with 19 bases in between. The CDR3 has 16 amino acids. Amplification of TCR alpha and beta CDR3 regions from RNA used iRepertoire nested multiplex PCR. For one-step reverse transcription and amplification, roughly 85-450 ng of tissue mRNA or PBMC total RNA was used. TCRdb ran MiXCR on the multiplex PCR reads and lists one entry per CDR3 protein. The sample has under 200,000 distinct CDR3 sequences; 32% are singletons. Sequencing was performed on glioma tissue, nonneoplastic brain tissue, or PBMCs (not recorded which). The clonotype originates from a human donor with low-grade glioma or glioblastoma, undergoing nonglioma brain surgery, or in good health (not recorded which). The chain recombines TRBV9 with TRBJ1-2; tentative D call: TRBD1 (5 bases). This CDR3 reads CASSVESEGARRGYTF. In DNA, the CDR3 is TGTGCCAGCAGCGTAGAGTCGGAAGGGGCAAGACGTGGCTACACCTTC.